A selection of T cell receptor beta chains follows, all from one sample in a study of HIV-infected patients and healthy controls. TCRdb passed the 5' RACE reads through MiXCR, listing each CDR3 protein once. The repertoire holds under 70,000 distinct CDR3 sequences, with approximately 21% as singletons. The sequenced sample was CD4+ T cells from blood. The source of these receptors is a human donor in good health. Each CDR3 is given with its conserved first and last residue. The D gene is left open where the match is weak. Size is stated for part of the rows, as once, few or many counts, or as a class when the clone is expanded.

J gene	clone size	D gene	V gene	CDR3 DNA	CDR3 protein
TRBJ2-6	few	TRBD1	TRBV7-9	TGTGCCAGCAGCTCCGGACTAACCGGGACAGGGAGCCCTTACTCTGGGGCCAACGTCCTGACTTTC	CASSSGLTGTGSPYSGANVLTF
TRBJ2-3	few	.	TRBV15	TGTGCCACCAGCAGAGATGCCCTGGACGGGGATACGCAGTATTTT	CATSRDALDGDTQYF
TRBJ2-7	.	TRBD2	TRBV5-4	TGTGCCAGCAGCTTGGGGGGCCTAGCGGGAGCGTACGAGCAGTACTTC	CASSLGGLAGAYEQYF
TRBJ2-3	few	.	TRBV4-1	TGCGCCAGCAGCCAAGGGCTTTTGGGGACAGATACGCAGTATTTT	CASSQGLLGTDTQYF
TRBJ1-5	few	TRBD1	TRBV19	TGTGCCAGTAGTCTTCCGGACAGGTATAGCAATCAGCCCCAGCATTTT	CASSLPDRYSNQPQHF
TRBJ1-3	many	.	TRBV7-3	TGTGCCAGCAGCTTGGGCTTGGGTCCTACCCCCATATATTTT	CASSLGLGPTPIYF
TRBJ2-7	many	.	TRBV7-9	TGTGCCAGCAGCGTATCGGACCGCGAGCAGTACTTC	CASSVSDREQYF
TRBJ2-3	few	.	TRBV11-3	TGTGCCAGCAGCTTACGCTCTGGGATTGCAGATACGCAGTATTTT	CASSLRSGIADTQYF
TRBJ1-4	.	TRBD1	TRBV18	TGTGCCAGCTCACCAGGGACAGCAACTAATGAAAAACTGTTTTTT	CASSPGTATNEKLFF
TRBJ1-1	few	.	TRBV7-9	TGTGCCAGCAGCGCTCAGGGACTCACTGAAGCTTTCTTT	CASSAQGLTEAFF
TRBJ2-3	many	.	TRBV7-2	TGTGCCAGCAGCTTCATGCAGATTAGCACAGATACGCAGTATTTT	CASSFMQISTDTQYF
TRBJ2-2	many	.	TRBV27	TGTGCCAGCAGTTTGTCCAGGACAGCTAGAACCGGGGAGCTGTTTTTT	CASSLSRTARTGELFF
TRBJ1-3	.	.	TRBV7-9	TGTGCCAGCAGTTTAGCCGGAGGAAACACCATATATTTT	CASSLAGGNTIYF
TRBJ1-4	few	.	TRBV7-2	TGTGCCAGCAGCGCAACCCAGGGGCTTAATGAAAAACTGTTTTTT	CASSATQGLNEKLFF
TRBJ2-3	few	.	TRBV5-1	TGCGCCAGCAGCCCCTTGGGGGGACTCGGAGATACGCAGTATTTT	CASSPLGGLGDTQYF
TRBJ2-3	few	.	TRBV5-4	TGTGCCAGCAGCTTGGGCGGGACAAGCACAGATACGCAGTATTTT	CASSLGGTSTDTQYF
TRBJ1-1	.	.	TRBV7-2	TGTGCCAGCAGCCCTGCCCAGGGCGTTGAAGCTTTCTTT	CASSPAQGVEAFF